These 9 T cell receptor beta chains originate from one sample sequenced in a study of T cell responses to AZD1222 COVID-19 vaccine. Sequenced by immunoSEQ multiplex PCR; TCRdb stores in-frame clones only, minus some. Found here are 100,000 to 130,000 clones, roughly nine tenths of them singletons; the top ten hold approximately 3.1%. The sample in question was peripheral blood, obtained on day 0 of MenACWY control vaccination. These receptors were taken from an adult in good health.

The chain carries TRBV19 and TRBJ1-1, with D perhaps matching TRBD1 (5 bases). The CDR3 spans 12 residues. Germline loops: CDR1 LNHDA, CDR2 SQIVND (reference sequence). Trimming removed 1 base from V and 8 bases from J, with 8 bases in between. The CDR3 region is CASSIGGSEAFF. CDR3 bases: TGTGCCAGTAGTATAGGGGGCAGCGAAGCTTTCTTT.

In this sample, this clone turned up once. The genes are TRBV11-2 and TRBJ1-2; weak D call: TRBD1 (5 bases). The CDR3 has 14 residues. Germline V gene data show CDR1 as SGHAT and CDR2 as FQNNGV. Trimming cost V 1 base and J 5 bases, with 11 bases left between them. CDR3 in DNA: TGTGCCAGCAGCTTAGTGGAAGAGGGGTATGGCTACACCTTC. It is translated as CASSLVEEGYGYTF.

V usage is TRBV7-9 and J usage is TRBJ1-4; 11 nucleotides align to TRBD1. Per germline, CDR1 SEHNR and CDR2 FQNEAQ (reference sequence). V trimming: 7 bases; J trimming: 8 bases; junction bases outside the gene matches: 9. The CDR3 has 15 residues. The CDR3 region is CASTKDRGQPEKLFF. The CDR3 nucleotides read TGTGCCAGCACCAAGGACAGGGGGCAACCCGAAAAACTGTTTTTT.

The chain uses TRBV5-4 and TRBJ1-6; 8 bases are a match to TRBD1. Germline V gene lookup returns CDR1 SGHNT and CDR2 YYREEE (reference sequence). V dropped 3 bases and J dropped 5; count of bases not matched to a gene: 1. The CDR3 runs to 14 residues. The DNA of the CDR3 is TGTGCCAGCAGCTGGGACAGGAATAATTCACCCCTCCACTTT. Its protein product is CASSWDRNNSPLHF.

The chain recombines TRBV2 with TRBJ2-3; either TRBD1 or TRBD2 may fit D (5 bases each). The germline V gene has CDR1 SNHLY and CDR2 FYNNEI. The CDR3 sequence is 16 residues long. Trimming shortened V by 0 bases and J by 3 bases, and 13 bases separated the two germline ends. The CDR3: CASSEAPPGRTDTQYF. The CDR3 DNA follows: TGTGCCAGCAGTGAAGCTCCCCCGGGACGGACAGATACGCAGTATTTT.

This clone occurred once. The V call is TRBV6-4, the J call TRBJ2-7; possible D gene TRBD1, 6 bases. The CDR3 runs 14 residues. Germline CDR1 is MRHNA and CDR2 is SNTAGT. V lost 7 bases, J lost 0 bases, and 13 bases lay in between. CDR3: CASTWTDNSYEQYF. In DNA, the CDR3 is TGTGCCAGCACCTGGACAGATAACTCCTACGAGCAGTACTTC.

CDR3 residues: CASSQDLTGGRGNQPQHF. DNA of the CDR3: TGCGCCAGCAGCCAAGATCTAACAGGGGGAAGGGGCAATCAGCCCCAGCATTTT. The chain couples TRBV4-3 to TRBJ1-5; 8 bases match TRBD1. Germline CDR1 is LGHNA and CDR2 is YSLEER. V trimming: 0 bases; J trimming: 2 bases; junction bases outside the gene matches: 9. CDR3 size: 18 residues.

The chain carries TRBV11-2 and TRBJ2-5, with D tentatively TRBD1 or TRBD2 (6 bases each). This CDR3 region has 13 residues. Trimming cost V 10 bases and J 2 bases, with 14 bases left between them. Germline CDR1 is SGHAT and CDR2 is FQNNGV. This CDR3 is CATARGAQETQYF. DNA for the CDR3: TGTGCCACCGCGAGGGGGGCGCAAGAGACCCAGTACTTC.

V gene TRBV9 combines with J gene TRBJ2-2; 8 bases fit TRBD2. This CDR3 comprises 17 residues. With 3 bases clipped from V and 5 bases from J, the junction kept 12 bases outside the gene matches. The germline V gene has CDR1 SGDLS and CDR2 YYNGEE. CDR3 coding DNA: TGTGCCAGCAGCGCCCCCTCGGGGGGGCGGGTGACCGGGGAGCTGTTTTTT. This translates into CASSAPSGGRVTGELFF. The full variable domain, rest sourced from reference TRBV9 and TRBJ2-2, is DSGVTQTPKHLITATGQRVTLRCSPRSGDLSVYWYQQSLDQGLQFLIQYYNGEERAKGNILERFSAQQFPDLHSELNLSSLELGDSALYFCASSAPSGGRVTGELFFGEGSRLTVL.